The T cell receptor (beta chain) under discussion was sequenced for a study of cytomegalovirus exposure and HLA in healthy donors. Findings and caveats of the study: Another analysis was done later, and it associated approximately 17,000 TCR beta sequences with HLA alleles at 0.05 false discovery rate. Versus the approximately 700-donor mean, an Asian-associated ancestry cluster reportedly showed fewer N-insertions in a later analysis. In a later analysis, parvovirus B19, influenza, CMV and Epstein-Barr virus appeared linked to several top co-occurrence clusters.

As for this clone: The antigen is unknown. Germline and junction disagree at one end, which may indicate a read error.

The study ran its PCR with 60 Vbeta and 13 Jbeta primers. Sequencing used immunoSEQ multiplex PCR; TCRdb keeps in-frame clones, though not all of them. The table records about 210,000 clones, around 83% of them present only once. There are 11 residues in the CDR3. Germline lookup yields CDR1 SEHNR and CDR2 FQNEAQ (reference sequence). The donors gave bone marrow, and they were healthy. This TCR came from a man aged 35-49 years in good health and CMV-seropositive. The V call is TRBV7-9, the J call TRBJ1-5; D possibly corresponds to TRBD1 (5 bases). The specimen was PBMCs. CDR3 DNA: TGTTCCAGCAGCTCCCAGGGGCCCCAGCATTTT. Amino acids: CSSSSQGPQHF.